This TCR beta chain was retrieved from a study of T-cell reconstitution after alpha-beta-depleted transplantation in children. Study conclusions and caveats: Recipient T cells and thymic progenitors that survived gave rise to the high TCRbeta diversity observed at day 60 in some patients. Reported findings indicate that, about two months after transplant, alpha-beta T cells came from several hundred expanded clones, which were derived from non-depleted graft cells.

The CDR3 runs to 14 residues. Trimming took off 6 bases at V and 4 bases at J, with 15 bases between the two ends. CDR1 and CDR2 from the germline V gene are MNHEY and SMNVEV (reference sequence). This clonotype has a count of ten or more. The antigen is not known. The library targeted TCRbeta and was prepared with unique molecular identifiers. TCRdb ran MiXCR on the PCR reads and lists one entry per CDR3 protein. The data hold around 190,000 distinct CDR3 sequences, with approximately 6.9% observed a single time. The material sequenced was PBMCs, taken before TCRalphabeta/CD19-depleted stem cell transplant. The chain joins TRBV27 to TRBJ1-2; D perhaps matches TRBD1 (6 bases). The source of this sequence is a boy aged 2 to 10 with acute lymphoblastic leukemia, due to receive a stem cell transplant. The CDR3 spells CASSTTGLSYGYTF. DNA for the CDR3: TGTGCCAGCAGCACAACAGGGCTAAGCTATGGCTACACCTTC.